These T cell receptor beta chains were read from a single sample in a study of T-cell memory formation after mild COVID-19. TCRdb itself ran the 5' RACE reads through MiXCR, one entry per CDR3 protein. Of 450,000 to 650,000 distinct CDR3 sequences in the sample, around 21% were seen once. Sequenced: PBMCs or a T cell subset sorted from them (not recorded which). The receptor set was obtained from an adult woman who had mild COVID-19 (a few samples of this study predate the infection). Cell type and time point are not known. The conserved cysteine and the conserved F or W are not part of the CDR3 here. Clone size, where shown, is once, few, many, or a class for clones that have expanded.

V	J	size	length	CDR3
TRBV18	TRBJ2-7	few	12	ASSPGRTSYEQY
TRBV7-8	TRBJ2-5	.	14	ASSPRHGAVRETQY
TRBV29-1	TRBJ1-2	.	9	GLGPPDGYT
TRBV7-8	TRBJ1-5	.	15	ASRPTGSREINQPQH
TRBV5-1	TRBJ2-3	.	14	ASSGLSGGSTDTQY
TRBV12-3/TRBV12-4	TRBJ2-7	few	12	ASSLVAGFYEQY
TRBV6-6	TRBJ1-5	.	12	ASDAHRAAQPQH
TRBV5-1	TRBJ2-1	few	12	ASSKTLDHNEQF
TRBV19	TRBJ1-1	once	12	ASSIDSGDTEAF
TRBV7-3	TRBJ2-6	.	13	ASSLGGFDANVLT
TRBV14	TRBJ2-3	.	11	ASSQEVTDTQY
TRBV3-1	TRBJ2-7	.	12	ASSRDYASYEQY
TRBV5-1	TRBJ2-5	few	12	ASNSFTGEETQY
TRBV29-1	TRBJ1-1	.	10	SARGRVAEAF
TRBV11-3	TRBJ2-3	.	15	ASRNKLAGAGADTQY
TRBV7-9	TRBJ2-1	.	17	ASSLRPALLAGGNNEQF
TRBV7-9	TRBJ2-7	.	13	ASSSLWAGGNEQY
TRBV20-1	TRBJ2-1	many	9	SASIGNEQF
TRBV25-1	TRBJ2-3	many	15	ASSEWSREGVADTQY
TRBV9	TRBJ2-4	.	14	ASSLNPREGKNIQY
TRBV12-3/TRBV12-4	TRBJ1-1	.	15	ASSLLRDRVVNTEAF
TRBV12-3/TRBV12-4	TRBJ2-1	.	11	ASSLDPPLAQF
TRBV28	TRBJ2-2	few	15	ASSLLGQGLVTGELF
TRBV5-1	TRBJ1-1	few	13	ASSLVTAGNTEAF
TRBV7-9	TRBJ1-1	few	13	ASSRQGAANTEAF
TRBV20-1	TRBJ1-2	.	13	SARDSTGRRRGYT
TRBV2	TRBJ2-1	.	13	ASSRREEVHNEQF
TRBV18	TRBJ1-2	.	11	ASSPAEGNGYT
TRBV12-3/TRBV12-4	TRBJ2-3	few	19	ASSLTSPSGGGEDGTDTQY
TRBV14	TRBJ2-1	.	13	ASSPSLLTYNEQF
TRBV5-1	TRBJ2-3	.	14	ASRWTSETYTDTQY
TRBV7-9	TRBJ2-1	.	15	ASSLLRTGRKSNEQF
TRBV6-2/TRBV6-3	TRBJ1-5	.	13	ASSYRGTGDQPQH
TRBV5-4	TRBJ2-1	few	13	ASSPLSSVGNEQF
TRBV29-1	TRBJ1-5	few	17	SVENCNPTGQGVNQPQH
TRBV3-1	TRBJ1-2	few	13	ASSQDSGWSSGYT
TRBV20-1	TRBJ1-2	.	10	SASPEVYGYT
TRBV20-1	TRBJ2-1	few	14	SARDLQLAGGSEQF
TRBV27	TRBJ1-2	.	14	ASSSVTGRVNYGYT
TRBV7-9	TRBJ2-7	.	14	ASSSGVGLEGYEQY
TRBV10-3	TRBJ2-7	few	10	AIGTETYEQY
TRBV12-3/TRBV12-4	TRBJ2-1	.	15	ASSSNRERNRLNEQF
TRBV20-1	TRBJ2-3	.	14	SARTTEDRGTDTQY
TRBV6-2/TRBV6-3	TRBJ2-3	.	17	ASSPLGPHWGGVEDTQY
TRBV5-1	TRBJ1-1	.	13	ASSLARFTNTEAF
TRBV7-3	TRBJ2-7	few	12	ASSLRAMRNEQY
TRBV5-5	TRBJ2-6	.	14	ASSLARGTGANVLT
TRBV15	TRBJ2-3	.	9	ATSDADTQY